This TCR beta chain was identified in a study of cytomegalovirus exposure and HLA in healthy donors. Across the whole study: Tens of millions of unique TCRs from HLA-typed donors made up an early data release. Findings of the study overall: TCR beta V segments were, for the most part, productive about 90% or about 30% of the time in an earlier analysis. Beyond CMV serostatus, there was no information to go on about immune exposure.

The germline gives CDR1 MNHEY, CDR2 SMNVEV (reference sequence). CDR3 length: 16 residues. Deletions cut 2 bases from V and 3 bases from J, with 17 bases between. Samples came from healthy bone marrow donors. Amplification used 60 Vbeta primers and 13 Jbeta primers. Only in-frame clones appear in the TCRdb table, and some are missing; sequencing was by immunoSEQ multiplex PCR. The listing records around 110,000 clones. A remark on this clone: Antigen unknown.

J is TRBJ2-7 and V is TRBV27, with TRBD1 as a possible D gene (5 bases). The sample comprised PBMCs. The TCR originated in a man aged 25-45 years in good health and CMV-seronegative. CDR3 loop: CASSLQGSGTLYEQYF. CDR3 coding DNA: TGTGCCAGCAGTTTACAGGGATCAGGCACGCTCTACGAGCAGTACTTC.